Listed below are T cell receptor beta chains from one sample, sequenced in a study of blood T cell repertoires in COVID-19. The table came from immunoSEQ multiplex PCR; TCRdb's copy has only in-frame clones and leaves some out. The repertoire includes approximately 290,000 clones, about 80% of them detected once, and approximately 15% sits in the top ten. The sequenced sample consisted of peripheral blood. All receptors come from a person in their 70s with COVID-19, enrolled during active disease. The CDR3 runs from the conserved cysteine through the conserved F or W. D genes are given only for firm matches. Rows may omit the clone size; those that give it use once, few, many or a size class.

size	J	D	V	DNA	CDR3
-	TRBJ2-3	-	TRBV5-6	TGTGCCAGCACCCAGACGTTAGCGGAGTACCCAGATACGCAGTATTTT	CASTQTLAEYPDTQYF
-	TRBJ1-6	-	TRBV28	TGTGCCAGCGGGGCTTCCTTTAATTCACCCCTCCACTTT	CASGASFNSPLHF
-	TRBJ1-2	-	TRBV19	TGTGCCAGTAGCCCGAGCAGGGGAGAATATGGCTACACCTTC	CASSPSRGEYGYTF
-	TRBJ2-1	-	TRBV7-9	TGTGCCAGCACCCCATTCGGCGGCGAGCAGTTCTTC	CASTPFGGEQFF
once	TRBJ1-1	-	TRBV9	TGTGCCAGCAGCTACTTAAAGGGGAGGGAGATGAACACTGAAGCTTTCTTT	CASSYLKGREMNTEAFF
-	TRBJ2-1	TRBD1	TRBV9	TGTGCCAGCAGCACACACACGGGACAGACCTACAATGAGCAGTTCTTC	CASSTHTGQTYNEQFF
-	TRBJ2-5	TRBD2	TRBV5-4	TGTGCCAGCAGCCCGGGGACTAGAATGGCCCAGTACTTC	CASSPGTRMAQYF
-	TRBJ1-2	TRBD1	TRBV19	TGTGCCAGTAGTACAGACAGGGATCGCGGCTACACCTTC	CASSTDRDRGYTF
-	TRBJ2-2	TRBD2	TRBV19	TGTGCCAGTTCTGGACTAGCGGCGCGGGGGGAGCTGTTTTTT	CASSGLAARGELFF
-	TRBJ2-7	TRBD2	TRBV13	TGTGCCAGCAGCTTTAGCGGGGCGTCCTACGAGCAGTACTTC	CASSFSGASYEQYF
-	TRBJ2-7	-	TRBV6-5	TGTGGGACGCAGCGGAGGACGTTACCCTACGAGCAGTACTTC	CGTQRRTLPYEQYF
-	TRBJ1-6	TRBD1	TRBV28	TGTGCCAGCAGTAACCAGGGGGGATATTCACCCCTCCACTTT	CASSNQGGYSPLHF
-	TRBJ2-7	-	TRBV27	TGTGCCAGCAGTTTTGCAGGGGACGAGCAGTACTTC	CASSFAGDEQYF
-	TRBJ2-7	-	TRBV7-9	TGTGCCAGCAGCCCCGACAGGGAGCAGTACTTC	CASSPDREQYF
-	TRBJ2-3	TRBD2	TRBV4-2	TGTGCCAGCAGCCAAGACCTAGCGGGTGACACAGATACGCAGTATTTT	CASSQDLAGDTDTQYF
-	TRBJ1-5	TRBD1	TRBV7-8	TGTGCCAGCAGCCCCACAGGGGGCGATCAGCCCCAGCATTTT	CASSPTGGDQPQHF
-	TRBJ2-1	TRBD1	TRBV11-2	TGTGCCAGCAGGCCGAGGGCAGGGGGCTACAATGAGCAGTTCTTC	CASRPRAGGYNEQFF
-	TRBJ2-3	TRBD2	TRBV3-1/TRBV3-2	TGTGCCAGCAGCCAAGATTTGAAGGCTAGCGGGGGTTATGCCGCAGATACGCAGTATTTT	CASSQDLKASGGYAADTQYF
-	TRBJ2-1	TRBD2	TRBV11-3	TGTGCCAGCAGCACCGGGACTAGCGGGGCCTACAATGAGCAGTTCTTC	CASSTGTSGAYNEQFF